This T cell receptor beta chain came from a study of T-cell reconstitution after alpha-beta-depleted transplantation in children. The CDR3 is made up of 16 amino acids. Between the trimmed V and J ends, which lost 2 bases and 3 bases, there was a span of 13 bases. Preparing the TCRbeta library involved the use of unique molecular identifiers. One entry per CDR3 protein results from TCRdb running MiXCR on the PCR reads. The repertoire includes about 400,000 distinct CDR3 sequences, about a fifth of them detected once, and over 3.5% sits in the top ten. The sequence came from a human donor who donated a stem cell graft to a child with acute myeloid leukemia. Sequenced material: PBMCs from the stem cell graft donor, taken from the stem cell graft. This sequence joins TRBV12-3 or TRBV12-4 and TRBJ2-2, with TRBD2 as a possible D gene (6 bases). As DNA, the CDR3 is TGTGCCAGCAGTTTAATCGGTAGCGGATACACCGGGGAGCTGTTTTTT. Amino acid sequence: CASSLIGSGYTGELFF.